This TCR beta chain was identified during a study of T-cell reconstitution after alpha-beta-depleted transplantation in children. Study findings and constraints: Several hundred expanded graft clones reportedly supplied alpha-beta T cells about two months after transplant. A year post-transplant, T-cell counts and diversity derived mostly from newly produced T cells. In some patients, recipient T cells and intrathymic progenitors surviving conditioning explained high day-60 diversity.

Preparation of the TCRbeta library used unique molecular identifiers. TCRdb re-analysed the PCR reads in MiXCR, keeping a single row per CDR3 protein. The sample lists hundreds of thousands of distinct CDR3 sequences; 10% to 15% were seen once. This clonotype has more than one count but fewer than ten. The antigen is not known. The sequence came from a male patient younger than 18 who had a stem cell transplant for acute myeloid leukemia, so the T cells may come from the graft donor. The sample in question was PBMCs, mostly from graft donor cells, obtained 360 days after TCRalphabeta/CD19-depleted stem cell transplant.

CDR3 DNA: TGCGCCAGCAGCTTGGCTCTATTGAGTCGAAGCTCCTACAATGAGCAGTTCTTC. Its translation: CASSLALLSRSSYNEQFF. The chain recombines TRBV5-1 with TRBJ2-1; D is unresolved. The V end lost 0 bases, the J end lost 0 bases, and 16 bases lay between the germline ends. CDR1 and CDR2 from the germline V gene are SGHRS and YFSETQ. CDR3 length: 18 residues. Using reference TRBV5-1 and TRBJ2-1 for the parts outside the CDR3, the full variable domain is KAGVTQTPRYLIKTRGQQVTLSCSPISGHRSVSWYQQTPGQGLQFLFEYFSETQRNKGNFPGRFSGRQFSNSRSEMNVSTLELGDSALYLCASSLALLSRSSYNEQFFGPGTRLTVL.